A selection of T cell receptor beta chains follows, all from one sample in a study of T cell responses to AZD1222 COVID-19 vaccine. Generated by immunoSEQ multiplex PCR, the TCRdb table keeps only in-frame clones and is missing some. Of 150,000 to 200,000 clones listed, 93% are singletons. The specimen was peripheral blood, collected on day 0 of AZD1222 vaccination. These receptors all stem from an adult in good health. The CDR3 runs from the conserved cysteine through the conserved F or W. A clone size is listed for some rows: how often the clone was seen (once, few, many), or a class if it is expanded.

V gene | clone size | CDR3 protein
TRBV9 | NA | CASSPWTGEGAPLHF
TRBV7-6 | NA | CASGLGGQDYGYTF
TRBV7-7 | NA | CASSVAANQPQHF
TRBV12-3/TRBV12-4 | NA | CASSLTGVSPLHF
TRBV5-1 | NA | CASSGGQGGGRTYNEQFF
TRBV5-1 | once | CASSLEEVNTEAFF
TRBV9 | NA | CASSVADRGREQFF
TRBV27 | NA | CASSFGQGTYEQYF
TRBV5-1 | NA | CASSFRMAGSVEQYF
TRBV19 | NA | CASSFDRSRGYTF
TRBV12-3/TRBV12-4 | NA | CASGTNYGYTF
TRBV12-3/TRBV12-4 | NA | CASSFSADTQYF
TRBV18 | NA | CASSSPGQGSSYEQYF
TRBV9 | NA | CASSMQPYGYTF
TRBV15 | NA | CATSPIGGGYNVNGYTF
TRBV11-2 | NA | CASSLGRDWYEAFF
TRBV5-1 | NA | CASSFLDAGGNYGYTF
TRBV3-1/TRBV3-2 | NA | CASSQDTGGYNEQFF
TRBV3-1/TRBV3-2 | NA | CASSRGQGGNQPQHF
TRBV7-7 | NA | CASSLDRNTEAFF
TRBV12-3/TRBV12-4 | NA | CASSPPGNTIYF
TRBV30 | NA | CAWSGLSTETSNYGYTF
TRBV5-6 | NA | CASSGTVRVKRNYGYTF
TRBV19 | few | CASSLFEANYGYTF
TRBV6-5 | NA | CASINRGNSPLHF
TRBV7-2 | NA | CASSLRQGEGNTEAFF
TRBV19 | NA | CASSSGGGAFIADTQYF
TRBV4-2 | NA | CASSHQLAGDSTDTQYF
TRBV29-1 | NA | CSFLLIERNTGELFF
TRBV6-5 | NA | CASSYSVTENTEAFF
TRBV7-2 | NA | CASSLGGFGSYNEQFF
TRBV23-1 | NA | CASSQSGGRGPYEQYF
TRBV6-5 | NA | CASRLTGPPNYGYTF